Presented here are 2 T cell receptor beta chains from one specimen sequenced in a study of neoadjuvant anti-PD-1 for oral cavity cancer. Here immunoSEQ multiplex PCR was the method, and the copy in TCRdb shows in-frame clones only, minus some. The sample holds roughly 14,000 clones, roughly 70% seen once. Time point reported: after neoadjuvant nivolumab, at surgical resection. This sample comprised PBMCs, obtained after nivolumab (anti-PD-1) treatment. The receptors come from a person aged 35-80 years with oral cavity squamous cell carcinoma.

V gene TRBV25-1 combines with J gene TRBJ2-3; TRBD2 is a possible D gene (5 bases). Trimming stripped 8 bases from V and 2 bases from J, with 17 bases between. Germline V gene lookup returns CDR1 MGHDK and CDR2 SYGVNS. CDR3 size: 15 residues. The CDR3 region is CASGQDFSPTDTQYF. The DNA for the CDR3 is TGTGCCAGCGGCCAGGACTTCTCTCCCACAGATACGCAGTATTTT.

In its sample, this clone was seen a few times. This chain connects TRBV15 to TRBJ1-3; D is unclear. This CDR3 contains 15 residues. Looked up from germline, CDR1 is LNHNV and CDR2 is YYDKDF (reference sequence). Trimming took off 8 bases at V and 0 bases at J, with 14 bases between the two ends. CDR3 sequence: CATEDVMSSGNTIYF. The CDR3 DNA is TGTGCCACCGAGGACGTCATGAGCTCTGGAAACACCATATATTTT.